Each of the 12 T cell receptor beta chains below was sequenced from the same sample in a study of shared clonotypes between healthy human individuals (TCRdb year 2020). Libraries were made using the immunoSEQ multiplex PCR assay. TCRdb mirrors the immuneACCESS table, restricted to in-frame sequences. Some clones are absent from its copies; in checked studies, under half trace to an unresolved V gene, and the reason for the others is unknown. The sample profile shows 650,000 to 750,000 clones; around 72% of them were found once. The top ten constitute under 2% of the sample. The sequenced material came from memory CD4+ T cells sorted from blood. The meaning of the sample's cell subset or site label: CD45RA-negative fraction. All receptors come from a woman in her twenties or thirties in good health.

This chain uses TRBV28 with TRBJ1-2; no reliable D call. The length of the CDR3 is 13 residues. Trimming removed 3 bases at V and 4 bases at J, with 9 bases between. Looked up from germline, CDR1 is MDHEN and CDR2 is SYDVKM. CDR3 nucleotide sequence: TGTGCCAGCAGTTTCAAGAAATCCTATGGCTACACCTTC. The encoded protein is CASSFKKSYGYTF.

V and J are TRBV19 and TRBJ2-7; TRBD1 aligns across 7 bases. Germline V lookup: CDR1 LNHDA, CDR2 SQIVND (reference sequence). J was trimmed by 3 bases and V by 2 bases; bases with no gene match: 7. This CDR3 spans 15 amino acids. The CDR3 protein is CASSIRGQPYYEQYF. CDR3 bases: TGTGCCAGTAGTATAAGGGGACAGCCATACTACGAGCAGTACTTC.

In this sample, this clone turned up a few times. It may be a read error: a sequence one base away is much more abundant. Different DNA sequences within this sample yield the same CDR3. This rearrangement joins TRBV7-9 to TRBJ1-2; TRBD1 matches at 7 bases. The CDR3 spans 13 residues. The germline CDR1 and CDR2 sequences are SEHNR and FQNEAQ (reference sequence). Trimming removed 3 bases from V and 2 bases from J; junction bases left unmatched: 0. The CDR3 sequence: CASSLGQNYGYTF. The CDR3 DNA is TGTGCCAGCAGCTTGGGACAGAACTATGGCTACACCTTC.

The chain carries TRBV10-3 and TRBJ2-5; D is unresolved. V gave up 2 bases and J gave up 2 bases, with 6 bases separating them. This CDR3 has 13 residues. Germline V gives CDR1 ENHRY, CDR2 SYGVKD. The CDR3 protein is CAISEQVQETQYF. The CDR3, as DNA: TGTGCCATCAGTGAGCAGGTACAAGAGACCCAGTACTTC.

This clone was detected ten times or more. The rearrangement joins TRBV6-1 to TRBJ1-2; the D gene is possibly TRBD1 (6 bases). The V gene's germline CDR1 is MNHNS and CDR2 SASEGT. The CDR3 runs 15 residues. V was cut by 6 bases and J by 5 bases, with 19 bases left in between. The CDR3 is CASSPQGQTRYGYTF. The CDR3 region has the DNA TGTGCCAGCAGCCCTCAGGGACAAACGAGATATGGCTACACCTTC.

Only a few counts were recorded for this clone. The rearrangement uses TRBV7-2 and TRBJ1-3; D ambiguous. Trimming removed 2 bases from V and 6 bases from J, with 17 bases in between. There are 16 residues in the CDR3. Germline-derived CDR1 and CDR2 are SGHTA and FQGNSA. The CDR3 DNA reads as TGTGCCAGCAGCTTATCACCCGAATATACCCAAAACACCATATATTTT. Encoded protein: CASSLSPEYTQNTIYF.

This clone was seen a few times. The rearrangement links TRBV7-8 to TRBJ2-1; possibly TRBD1 or TRBD2 for D (5 bases each). Deletions cut 5 bases from V and 2 bases from J, with 19 bases between. CDR1 is SGHVS and CDR2 is FQNEAQ in the germline V gene. There are 17 residues in the CDR3. This chain's CDR3 is CASSPSRRQGPYNEQFF. CDR3 nucleotides: TGTGCCAGCAGCCCCTCCCGGAGGCAGGGTCCCTACAATGAGCAGTTCTTC.

The V and J genes are TRBV15 and TRBJ1-2; the match to TRBD1 covers 7 bases. Trimming at V came to 3 bases and at J to 3 bases, leaving 13 bases not matched to a gene. CDR3 length equals 17 residues. Germline lookup yields CDR1 LNHNV and CDR2 YYDKDF (reference sequence). DNA for the CDR3: TGTGCCACCAGCAGGGACCAAAACAGGGGAAGGGACTATGGCTACACCTTC. Its protein is CATSRDQNRGRDYGYTF.

The V and J genes are TRBV14 and TRBJ2-7; D might be TRBD1 (6 bases). CDR3 length: 13 amino acids. V was pared by 4 bases and J by 5 bases, with 12 bases between. Germline V gene sequence: CDR1 SGHDN, CDR2 FVKESK. The CDR3 region has the DNA TGTGCCAGCAGCCCTACAGGGTCCGACGAGCAGTACTTC. Translation gives CASSPTGSDEQYF.

The chain carries TRBV2 and TRBJ2-1, with 12 bases that match TRBD2. The CDR3 extends over 14 amino acids. V lost 7 bases and J lost 7; bases outside the gene matches: 5. Per germline, CDR1 SNHLY and CDR2 FYNNEI. CDR3 residues: CASKETSGRNEQFF. For the CDR3, the DNA is TGTGCCAGCAAGGAGACTAGCGGGAGAAATGAGCAGTTCTTC.

This chain joins TRBV12-1 and TRBJ1-1. TRBV12-1 is a documented pseudogene. CDR3 length: 13 amino acids. The CDR3 sequence is CAGLQRENTEAFF. The CDR3 DNA follows: TGTGCCGGTCTACAGAGGGAGAACACTGAAGCTTTCTTT.

Here the CDR3 reads CASSLRGKNIQYF. The CDR3 DNA follows: TGTGCCAGCAGCTTACGGGGAAAAAACATTCAGTACTTC. The chain recombines TRBV7-9 with TRBJ2-4; maybe TRBD2 (5 bases). Trimming stripped 2 bases from V and 4 bases from J, with 6 bases between. This CDR3 region has 13 residues. Germline V gene data show CDR1 as SEHNR and CDR2 as FQNEAQ (reference sequence).